These 18 T cell receptor beta chains were all obtained from the same sample, sequenced in a study of control samples from healthy donors and cancer patients. The repertoire was sequenced with immunoSEQ multiplex PCR; TCRdb's copy has only in-frame clones and lacks some. The sample has roughly 400,000 clones; roughly 90% are singletons. The sequenced material came from PBMCs. The receptors derive from a man aged 35 to 55 with head and neck cancer.

J is TRBJ2-5 and V is TRBV5-5, with D possibly TRBD2 on 6 matching bases. From germline, CDR1 is SGHKS and CDR2 YYEKEE (reference sequence). This CDR3 has 15 amino acids. Trimming pared 0 bases from V and 5 bases from J, leaving 14 bases between. This CDR3 reads CASSLGPGGAETQYF. CDR3 DNA: TGTGCCAGCAGCTTGGGGCCTGGAGGGGCCGAGACCCAGTACTTC.

This chain links TRBV18 with TRBJ1-6; 7 bases are a match to TRBD1. V shed 3 bases and J 7 bases; nucleotides not matched to a gene: 9. The germline gives CDR1 KGHSH, CDR2 LQKENI. This CDR3 spans 16 amino acids. CDR3 sequence reads: CASSPFPGGANSPLHF. CDR3 bases: TGTGCCAGCTCACCTTTCCCAGGGGGTGCGAATTCACCCCTCCACTTT. Drawing the rest from reference TRBV18 and TRBJ1-6, the complete variable domain is NAGVMQNPRHLVRRRGQEARLRCSPMKGHSHVYWYRQLPEEGLKFMVYLQKENIIDESGMPKERFSAEFPKEGPSILRIQQVVRGDSAAYFCASSPFPGGANSPLHFGNGTRLTVT.

The J gene is TRBJ2-1, the V gene TRBV4-3; D possibly corresponds to TRBD2 (5 bases). The CDR3 covers 15 residues. Germline loops: CDR1 LGHNA, CDR2 YSLEER. V lost 0 bases and J 7 bases, leaving 13 bases between the germline ends. As DNA, the CDR3 is TGCGCCAGCAGCCAAGATTCCCGGGGTTGGAATGAGCAGTTCTTC. It yields the protein CASSQDSRGWNEQFF.

The genes are TRBV7-7 and TRBJ2-6; TRBD1 matches at 9 bases. The CDR3 runs 18 residues. CDR1 and CDR2 from the germline V gene are SSHAT and FNYEAQ (reference sequence). The CDR3 DNA sequence: TGTGCTAGCCTACTCCGGGACAGGGTCCTCTCTGGGGCCAACGTCCTGACTTTC. Translating it yields CASLLRDRVLSGANVLTF.

The chain links TRBV24-1 to TRBJ1-1, with no clear D. Germline V gene sequence: CDR1 KGHDR, CDR2 SFDVKD. Deletions cut 0 bases from V and 5 bases from J, with 0 bases between. The CDR3 contains 11 residues. The CDR3 DNA follows: TGTGCCACCAGTGATTTGACTGAAGCTTTCTTT. It is translated as CATSDLTEAFF.

The V and J genes are TRBV27 and TRBJ1-2, with a possible D match to TRBD1 (5 bases). The V end lost 2 bases, the J end lost 4 bases, and 20 bases lay between the germline ends. Per the germline V gene, CDR1 is MNHEY and CDR2 is SMNVEV (reference sequence). The length of the CDR3 is 17 residues. The CDR3 region has the DNA TGTGCCAGCAGTTTAAATGTTCAGGGAACAAGGAGCTATGGCTACACCTTC. Its protein product is CASSLNVQGTRSYGYTF.

This clone occurred once. The V and J genes are TRBV25-1 and TRBJ2-7; no definite D call. This CDR3 has 13 residues. V shed 4 bases and J shed 6 bases, with 13 bases lying between them. Germline V gene lookup returns CDR1 MGHDK and CDR2 SYGVNS. CDR3 protein: CASSVSGPGEQYF. Here the CDR3 DNA reads TGTGCCAGCAGTGTCTCAGGACCGGGCGAGCAGTACTTC.

This clone has just one count. Other DNA sequences of this sample code for an identical CDR3. The chain uses TRBV7-9 and TRBJ1-5, with 7 bases lining up with TRBD1. CDR1 SEHNR and CDR2 FQNEAQ come from the germline V gene (reference sequence). With 5 bases clipped from V and 6 bases from J, the junction kept 13 bases outside the gene matches. The CDR3 has 16 amino acids. This chain's CDR3 is CASSVELEGGGQPQHF. The CDR3, as DNA: TGTGCCAGCAGCGTGGAGTTGGAAGGGGGCGGTCAGCCCCAGCATTTT.

The chain recombines TRBV19 with TRBJ1-3, with a tentative D call TRBD1 (5 bases). The CDR3 totals 16 residues. Germline V gives CDR1 LNHDA, CDR2 SQIVND (reference sequence). Trimming stripped 6 bases from V and 0 bases from J, with 15 bases between. The CDR3 region has the DNA TGTGCCAGTAGACAATCGGGACTGAACTCTGGAAACACCATATATTTT. Translated: CASRQSGLNSGNTIYF. Filled out from reference TRBV19 and TRBJ1-3, the complete variable domain reads DGGITQSPKYLFRKEGQNVTLSCEQNLNHDAMYWYRQDPGQGLRLIYYSQIVNDFQKGDIAEGYSVSREKKESFPLTVTSAQKNPTAFYLCASRQSGLNSGNTIYFGEGSWLTVV.

The rearrangement links TRBV5-5 to TRBJ2-1; D unclear. The germline V gene has CDR1 SGHKS and CDR2 YYEKEE (reference sequence). This CDR3 has 13 amino acids. Deletions cut 0 bases from V and 9 bases from J, with 10 bases between. Here the CDR3 DNA reads TGTGCCAGCAGCTTGGACACGTGGATTGAGCAGTTCTTC. Encoded protein: CASSLDTWIEQFF.

The V and J genes are TRBV19 and TRBJ2-7, with D hard to call. Germline V lookup: CDR1 LNHDA, CDR2 SQIVND (reference sequence). Trimming stripped 3 bases from V and 0 bases from J, with 9 bases between. The CDR3 has 14 amino acids. The CDR3 region is CASSMAEVSYEQYF. In DNA, the CDR3 is TGTGCCAGTAGTATGGCAGAGGTCTCCTACGAGCAGTACTTC.

V is TRBV5-1 and J is TRBJ2-7; perhaps TRBD1 as D (5 bases). The CDR3 loop spans 16 amino acids. Germline V gene lookup returns CDR1 SGHRS and CDR2 YFSETQ. The V gene lost 0 bases and the J gene lost 4 bases, with 17 bases spanning the gap. CDR3 region: CASSLGGRAVIYEQYF. In nucleotides, the CDR3 is TGCGCCAGCAGCTTGGGGGGCAGGGCTGTGATTTACGAGCAGTACTTC.

The chain carries TRBV7-9 and TRBJ2-3, with D possibly TRBD2 on 5 matching bases. Germline V CDR1 and CDR2: SEHNR, FQNEAQ (reference sequence). This CDR3 is built from 15 residues. Trimming stripped 4 bases from V and 0 bases from J, with 11 bases between. The CDR3 coding sequence is TGTGCCAGCAGCTATCTGACGGGGAGCACAGATACGCAGTATTTT. Protein: CASSYLTGSTDTQYF.

In its sample, this clone was seen a few times. The rearrangement uses TRBV19 and TRBJ1-5, with D perhaps TRBD1 (5 bases). The V gene's germline CDR1 is LNHDA and CDR2 SQIVND (reference sequence). V gave up 3 bases and J gave up 2 bases, with 11 bases separating them. The CDR3 has 15 residues. The CDR3 DNA sequence: TGTGCCAGTAGTATTGCCGTAGGGGGCAATCAGCCCCAGCATTTT. It encodes CASSIAVGGNQPQHF. The whole variable domain, filled in from reference TRBV19 and TRBJ1-5, reads DGGITQSPKYLFRKEGQNVTLSCEQNLNHDAMYWYRQDPGQGLRLIYYSQIVNDFQKGDIAEGYSVSREKKESFPLTVTSAQKNPTAFYLCASSIAVGGNQPQHFGDGTRLSIL.

The J gene is TRBJ2-2, the V gene TRBV10-2; D not resolved. The CDR3 is 13 residues long. The V gene lost 4 bases and the J gene lost 6 bases, with 9 bases spanning the gap. From germline, CDR1 is WSHSY and CDR2 SAAADI. CDR3 nucleotide sequence: TGCGCCAGCAGTGGGACGCGATCCGGGGAGCTGTTTTTT. Translating gives CASSGTRSGELFF.

This sequence joins TRBV6-5 and TRBJ1-1; D is unclear. Germline CDR1 is MNHEY and CDR2 is SVGAGI. This CDR3 contains 16 residues. The germline V and J ends were trimmed by 1 base and 1 base, with 13 bases remaining between them. The CDR3: CASSYFRLGGNTEAFF. As DNA, the CDR3 is TGTGCCAGCAGTTACTTCCGATTGGGAGGGAACACTGAAGCTTTCTTT.

CDR3 sequence reads: CATSDTAGNTDTQYF. CDR3 sequence (DNA): TGTGCCACCAGTGATACGGCCGGGAACACAGATACGCAGTATTTT. The rearrangement links TRBV24-1 to TRBJ2-3; D is perhaps TRBD2 (5 bases). V gave up 3 bases and J gave up 2 bases, with 11 bases separating them. There are 15 residues in the CDR3. Germline V gene sequence: CDR1 KGHDR, CDR2 SFDVKD.

The V gene is TRBV19, the J gene TRBJ1-6, with TRBD1 identical over 7 bases. This CDR3 is built from 16 residues. CDR1 and CDR2 from the germline V gene are LNHDA and SQIVND (reference sequence). V was clipped by 7 bases and J by 7 bases; unmatched bases: 13. In DNA, the CDR3 is TGTGCCAGTATGGGACAGCCACTATTCGGGAATTCACCCCTCCACTTT. Protein: CASMGQPLFGNSPLHF.